These 30 T cell receptor beta chains originate from one sample sequenced in a study of blood T cell repertoires in COVID-19. Sequenced by immunoSEQ multiplex PCR; TCRdb stores in-frame clones only, minus some. The data hold some 260,000 clones, with over 75% observed a single time. Sequencing was done on a sample of peripheral blood. The receptor set was obtained from a human donor in a cohort sampled during active COVID-19.

In this sample, this clone turned up once. The chain joins TRBV28 to TRBJ2-4, with 8 bases that match TRBD1. The V gene end was trimmed by 8 bases and the J gene end by 5 bases; junction bases not matched to a gene: 11. Germline values: CDR1 MDHEN, CDR2 SYDVKM. The length of the CDR3 is 15 residues. CDR3 amino acids: CASLPGGENQNIQYF. The CDR3, as DNA: TGTGCCAGCCTTCCAGGGGGCGAGAACCAAAACATTCAGTACTTC.

The rearrangement uses TRBV9 and TRBJ2-7; TRBD1 matches at 9 bases. With 1 base clipped from V and 3 bases from J, the junction kept 5 bases outside the gene matches. Germline loops: CDR1 SGDLS, CDR2 YYNGEE. This CDR3 has 15 residues. The CDR3 DNA reads TGTGCCAGCAGCGTAACGGGACAGGGCTACTACGAGCAGTACTTC. Encoded protein: CASSVTGQGYYEQYF.

The gene calls are TRBV7-2 and TRBJ1-2; the D gene is possibly TRBD1 (5 bases). Germline V gene data show CDR1 as SGHTA and CDR2 as FQGNSA. Trimming removed 1 base at V and 8 bases at J, with 14 bases between. The CDR3 runs to 14 residues. The CDR3 protein is CASSLEQGLRGYTF. CDR3 nucleotides: TGTGCCAGCAGCTTAGAGCAGGGACTTAGGGGCTACACCTTC. Complete variable domain (other parts from reference TRBV7-2 and TRBJ1-2): GAGVSQSPSNKVTEKGKDVELRCDPISGHTALYWYRQSLGQGLEFLIYFQGNSAPDKSGLPSDRFSAERTGGSVSTLTIQRTQQEDSAVYLCASSLEQGLRGYTFGSGTRLTVV.

This clone was counted only a few times. This sequence joins TRBV30 and TRBJ1-1, with TRBD1 matching over 9 bases. Germline CDR1 and CDR2: GTSNPN and SVGIG (reference sequence). The length of the CDR3 is 15 residues. V gave up 3 bases and J gave up 5 bases; unmatched junction bases: 10. DNA for the CDR3: TGTGCCTGGAGGCGGTGGGGACAGGGAGGGACTGAAGCTTTCTTT. It is translated as CAWRRWGQGGTEAFF.

J is TRBJ1-3 and V is TRBV7-9; the D gene is possibly TRBD1 (5 bases). This CDR3 comprises 15 residues. Germline V CDR1 and CDR2: SEHNR, FQNEAQ (reference sequence). Trimming cost V 5 bases and J 3 bases, with 14 bases left between them. Here the CDR3 DNA reads TGTGCCAGCAGCCGGCAGGGAGGGAGTGGAAACACCATATATTTT. Amino acids: CASSRQGGSGNTIYF.

The chain couples TRBV4-2 to TRBJ2-3; 10 nucleotides agree with TRBD2. The V gene's germline CDR1 is LGHNA and CDR2 YNFKEQ. V lost 1 base, J lost 1 base, and 14 bases stayed unmatched. The CDR3 has 20 residues. The CDR3, as DNA: TGTGCCAGCAGCCAAGGCGTATTGAAAGGACTAGCGGACCGCACAGATACGCAGTATTTT. This sequence encodes CASSQGVLKGLADRTDTQYF.

This chain connects TRBV6-6 to TRBJ2-7; perhaps TRBD2 as D (6 bases). This CDR3 region has 16 residues. CDR1 MNHNY and CDR2 SVGAGI come from the germline V gene (reference sequence). Trimming took off 1 base at V and 2 bases at J, with 15 bases between the two ends. CDR3 coding DNA: TGTGCCAGCAGTTACTGGGACTCAGAGCGACCCTACGAGCAGTACTTC. Amino acids: CASSYWDSERPYEQYF.

The CDR3 DNA follows: TGTGCCAGTAGTCCCCGAGCCGGGACAGGGGGCGATCAGCCCCAGCATTTT. This sequence encodes CASSPRAGTGGDQPQHF. J is TRBJ1-5 and V is TRBV19; 12 bases match TRBD1. Losses at the gene ends were 5 bases for V and 5 bases for J; bases not matched to a gene: 10. This CDR3 has 17 amino acids. Germline V lookup: CDR1 LNHDA, CDR2 SQIVND (reference sequence).

J is TRBJ1-1 and V is TRBV6-5, with D perhaps TRBD1 (6 bases). Germline CDR1 is MNHEY and CDR2 is SVGAGI. V lost 2 bases and J lost 4, with 14 bases in between. The CDR3 consists of 15 residues. CDR3 nucleotides: TGTGCCAGCAGTTACCATACAGGGCCGGGCACTGAAGCTTTCTTT. Protein product: CASSYHTGPGTEAFF.

The chain couples TRBV6-5 to TRBJ1-1; 7 bases line up with TRBD1. Germline V CDR1 and CDR2: MNHEY, SVGAGI. This CDR3 contains 15 residues. With 7 bases clipped from V and 2 bases from J, the junction kept 10 bases outside the gene matches. CDR3 sequence (DNA): TGTGCCAGCACTAGGACAGGTCGGGGAAACACTGAAGCTTTCTTT. Protein: CASTRTGRGNTEAFF.

The genes are TRBV19 and TRBJ1-5; D is ambiguous. The CDR3 is 13 amino acids. The germline V gene has CDR1 LNHDA and CDR2 SQIVND (reference sequence). V was trimmed by 5 bases and J by 4 bases, leaving 9 bases between them. The CDR3 region is CASSFSGNQPQHF. The DNA of the CDR3 is TGTGCCAGTAGTTTCTCGGGAAATCAGCCCCAGCATTTT.

This chain joins TRBV6-5 and TRBJ1-1; D is uncertain. V shed 6 bases and J shed 5 bases, with 10 bases lying between them. Germline V gene sequence: CDR1 MNHEY, CDR2 SVGAGI. The CDR3 is 12 residues long. CDR3 sequence (DNA): TGTGCCAGCAGCGTCCTAGGTACTGAAGCTTTCTTT. Encoded protein: CASSVLGTEAFF.

The J gene is TRBJ2-7, the V gene TRBV28, with D possibly TRBD2 on 6 matching bases. Germline V lookup: CDR1 MDHEN, CDR2 SYDVKM. Trimming stripped 1 base from V and 0 bases from J, with 7 bases between. There are 14 residues in the CDR3. CDR3 region: CASSLYGSSYEQYF. In DNA, the CDR3 is TGTGCCAGCAGTTTATACGGGAGCTCCTACGAGCAGTACTTC.

V is TRBV30 and J is TRBJ2-7, with 9 nucleotides matching TRBD2. The germline CDR1 and CDR2 sequences are GTSNPN and SVGIG (reference sequence). V lost 3 bases and J lost 0; bases outside the gene matches: 9. The CDR3 is 16 amino acids. CDR3 protein: CAWRPALAGISYEQYF. The CDR3 DNA sequence: TGTGCCTGGAGACCCGCCCTAGCGGGGATCTCCTACGAGCAGTACTTC.

The chain has TRBV7-2 and TRBJ2-7; no clear D. CDR1 is SGHTA and CDR2 is FQGNSA in the germline V gene. The ends were cut back, 0 bases at V and 1 base at J, with 7 bases in the middle. The CDR3 length is 14 residues. CDR3 region: CASSLAPSSYEQYF. DNA of the CDR3: TGTGCCAGCAGCTTAGCCCCTAGTTCCTACGAGCAGTACTTC.

The genes are TRBV7-2 and TRBJ2-7; the D gene is possibly TRBD2 (5 bases). The CDR3 totals 15 residues. Trimming left V 1 base short and J 1 base short, with 11 bases between. The germline gives CDR1 SGHTA, CDR2 FQGNSA. CDR3 residues: CASSLGAGQSYEQYF. DNA of the CDR3: TGTGCCAGCAGCTTAGGGGCGGGTCAGTCCTACGAGCAGTACTTC. Supplemented by reference TRBV7-2 and TRBJ2-7, the full variable domain reads GAGVSQSPSNKVTEKGKDVELRCDPISGHTALYWYRQSLGQGLEFLIYFQGNSAPDKSGLPSDRFSAERTGGSVSTLTIQRTQQEDSAVYLCASSLGAGQSYEQYFGPGTRLTVT.

This chain uses TRBV11-2 with TRBJ1-1; 8 bases align to TRBD1. Germline V lookup: CDR1 SGHAT, CDR2 FQNNGV. Losses at the gene ends were 5 bases for V and 5 bases for J; bases not matched to a gene: 10. The CDR3 runs 15 residues. In DNA form, the CDR3 reads TGTGCCAGCAGCGCAGGACAGGGTGGTCGGACTGAAGCTTTCTTT. The encoded protein is CASSAGQGGRTEAFF.

The chain joins TRBV18 to TRBJ2-5, with a weak D call TRBD2 (6 bases). Germline CDR1 and CDR2: KGHSH and LQKENI. The CDR3 is 15 amino acids. V was trimmed by 6 bases and J by 1 base, leaving 15 bases between them. The chain's CDR3 is CASSRSPGVQETQYF. The CDR3, as DNA: TGTGCCAGCTCCCGCTCTCCGGGGGTCCAAGAGACCCAGTACTTC.

This chain uses TRBV6-5 with TRBJ2-7, with TRBD2 identical over 7 bases. The V gene end was trimmed by 2 bases and the J gene end by 6 bases; junction bases not matched to a gene: 10. CDR1 and CDR2 from the germline V gene are MNHEY and SVGAGI. The CDR3 has 15 residues. The chain's CDR3 is CASSYGIGGSGEQYF. In nucleotides, the CDR3 is TGTGCCAGCAGTTACGGGATCGGGGGGTCCGGCGAGCAGTACTTC.

There are a few counts of this clone. The V and J genes are TRBV27 and TRBJ2-7; D remains unclear. From germline, CDR1 is MNHEY and CDR2 SMNVEV (reference sequence). The CDR3 extends over 14 amino acids. V lost 0 bases to trimming and J lost 3 bases, with 9 bases between them. For the CDR3, the DNA is TGTGCCAGCAGTTTATCAGCAGGATACTACGAGCAGTACTTC. Amino acid sequence: CASSLSAGYYEQYF.

This chain links TRBV5-1 with TRBJ2-3, with a tentative D call TRBD2 (6 bases). The CDR3 is 15 amino acids. From germline, CDR1 is SGHRS and CDR2 YFSETQ. Trimming shortened V by 0 bases and J by 5 bases, and 13 bases separated the two germline ends. CDR3 sequence: CASSLVDGGGDTQYF. As DNA, the CDR3 is TGCGCCAGCAGCTTGGTTGACGGGGGTGGAGATACGCAGTATTTT.

The V and J genes are TRBV6-5 and TRBJ1-6; TRBD1 agrees at 8 bases. Germline-derived CDR1 and CDR2 are MNHEY and SVGAGI. V lost 5 bases, J lost 9 bases, and 6 bases stayed unmatched. CDR3 length equals 14 residues. The CDR3 coding sequence is TGTGCCAGCAGTCCCGGGACAGGCGGTTCACCCCTCCACTTT. Its translation is CASSPGTGGSPLHF.

The J gene is TRBJ2-7, the V gene TRBV5-4, with D unclear. The V end lost 1 base, the J end lost 7 bases, and 9 bases lay between the germline ends. This CDR3 contains 12 residues. The germline V gene encodes CDR1 SGHNT and CDR2 YYREEE (reference sequence). CDR3 sequence reads: CASSLLTREQYF. CDR3 in DNA: TGTGCCAGCAGCTTGTTGACACGAGAGCAGTACTTC. Together with reference TRBV5-4 and TRBJ2-7, the CDR3 gives the full variable domain: ETGVTQSPTHLIKTRGQQVTLRCSSQSGHNTVSWYQQALGQGPQFIFQYYREEENGRGNFPPRFSGLQFPNYSSELNVNALELDDSALYLCASSLLTREQYFGPGTRLTVT.

This clone was observed a few times. V usage is TRBV19 and J usage is TRBJ1-5; perhaps TRBD1 as D (6 bases). The CDR3 consists of 15 residues. V dropped 2 bases and J dropped 3 bases, with 11 bases sitting between them. CDR1 is LNHDA and CDR2 is SQIVND in the germline V gene (reference sequence). The CDR3 loop reads CASSIPGVNNQPQHF. The CDR3 bases are TGTGCCAGTAGTATACCAGGGGTGAACAATCAGCCCCAGCATTTT.

CDR3 protein: CASSSTGFGQPQHF. Written as DNA, the CDR3 is TGTGCCAGCAGCTCAACAGGGTTTGGGCAGCCCCAGCATTTT. This chain connects TRBV5-6 to TRBJ1-5; TRBD1 is a possible D gene (6 bases). The V end was cut by 3 bases, the J end by 7 bases, with 14 bases between. Looked up from germline, CDR1 is SGHDT and CDR2 is YYEEEE. The CDR3 extends over 14 amino acids. Full variable domain (remainder filled in from reference TRBV5-6 and TRBJ1-5): DAGVTQSPTHLIKTRGQQVTLRCSPKSGHDTVSWYQQALGQGPQFIFQYYEEEERQRGNFPDRFSGHQFPNYSSELNVNALLLGDSALYLCASSSTGFGQPQHFGDGTRLSIL.

CDR3 amino acids: CSVGHGGNSPLHF. CDR3 sequence (DNA): TGCAGCGTGGGACACGGCGGGAATTCACCCCTCCACTTT. This sequence joins TRBV29-1 and TRBJ1-6; D is possibly TRBD1 (6 bases). V was cut by 6 bases and J by 7 bases, with 13 bases left in between. The CDR3 loop spans 13 amino acids. Germline V gene data show CDR1 as SQVTM and CDR2 as ANQGSEA.

The chain couples TRBV30 to TRBJ1-5, with D tentatively TRBD1 (5 bases). The length of the CDR3 is 14 residues. V was cut by 0 bases and J by 3 bases, with 9 bases left in between. The germline CDR1 and CDR2 sequences are GTSNPN and SVGIG (reference sequence). The CDR3 DNA reads TGTGCCTGGAGTGTGGGCAGGGTCAATCAGCCCCAGCATTTT. Protein product: CAWSVGRVNQPQHF.

The CDR3 here is CASSFPGTFDEQFF. The CDR3 DNA follows: TGTGCCAGCAGCTTCCCCGGGACTTTTGATGAGCAGTTCTTC. The chain couples TRBV7-3 to TRBJ2-1; D may be TRBD2 (6 bases). This CDR3 comprises 14 residues. Trimming removed 3 bases at V and 8 bases at J, with 14 bases between. The V gene's germline CDR1 is SGHTA and CDR2 FQGTGA.

The chain employs TRBV14 and TRBJ2-3, with TRBD2 matching 10 bases. The CDR3 extends over 15 amino acids. The V segment lost 4 bases and the J segment 0 bases; nucleotides outside the gene matches: 1. Germline V lookup: CDR1 SGHDN, CDR2 FVKESK. CDR3 sequence: CASSPGLASTDTQYF. The CDR3 DNA follows: TGTGCCAGCAGCCCGGGACTAGCGAGCACAGATACGCAGTATTTT.

This rearrangement joins TRBV5-4 to TRBJ2-3, with 8 bases fitting TRBD2. V lost 0 bases to trimming and J lost 0 bases; unmatched junction nucleotides: 9. From germline, CDR1 is SGHNT and CDR2 YYREEE (reference sequence). This CDR3 comprises 18 residues. CDR3 loop: CASSLAGGPVISTDTQYF. CDR3 in DNA: TGTGCCAGCAGCTTGGCGGGAGGGCCAGTAATCAGCACAGATACGCAGTATTTT.